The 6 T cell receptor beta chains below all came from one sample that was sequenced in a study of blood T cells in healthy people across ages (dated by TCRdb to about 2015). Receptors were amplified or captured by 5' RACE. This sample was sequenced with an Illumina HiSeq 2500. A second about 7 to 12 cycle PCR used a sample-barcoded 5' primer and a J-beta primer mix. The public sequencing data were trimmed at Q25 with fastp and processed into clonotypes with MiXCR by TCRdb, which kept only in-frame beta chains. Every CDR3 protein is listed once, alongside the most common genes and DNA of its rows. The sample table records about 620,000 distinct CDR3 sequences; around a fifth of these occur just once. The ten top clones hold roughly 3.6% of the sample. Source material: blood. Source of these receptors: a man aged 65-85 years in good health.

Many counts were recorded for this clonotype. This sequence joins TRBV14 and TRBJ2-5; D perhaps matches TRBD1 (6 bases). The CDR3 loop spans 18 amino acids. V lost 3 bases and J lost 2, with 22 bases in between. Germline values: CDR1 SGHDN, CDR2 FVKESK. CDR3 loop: CASSHVGQFANVQETQYF. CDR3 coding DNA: TGTGCCAGCAGCCATGTAGGACAGTTCGCGAACGTACAAGAGACCCAGTACTTC. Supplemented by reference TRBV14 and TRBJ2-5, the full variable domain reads EAGVTQFPSHSVIEKGQTVTLRCDPISGHDNLYWYRRVMGKEIKFLLHFVKESKQDESGMPNNRFLAERTGGTYSTLKVQPAELEDSGVYFCASSHVGQFANVQETQYFGPGTRLLVL.

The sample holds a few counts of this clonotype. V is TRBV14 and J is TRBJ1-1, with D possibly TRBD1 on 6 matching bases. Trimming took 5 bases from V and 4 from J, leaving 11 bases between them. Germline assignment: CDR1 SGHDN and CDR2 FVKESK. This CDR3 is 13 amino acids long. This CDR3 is CASSIRTVTEAFF. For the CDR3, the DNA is TGTGCCAGCAGCATCCGGACAGTCACTGAAGCTTTCTTT.

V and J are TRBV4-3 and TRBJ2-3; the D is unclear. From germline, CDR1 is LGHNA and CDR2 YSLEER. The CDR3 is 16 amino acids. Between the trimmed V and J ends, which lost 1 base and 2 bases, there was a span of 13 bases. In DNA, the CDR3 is TGCGCCAGCAGCCAAGGTTTCGTAGCCTCCACAGATACGCAGTATTTT. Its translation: CASSQGFVASTDTQYF.

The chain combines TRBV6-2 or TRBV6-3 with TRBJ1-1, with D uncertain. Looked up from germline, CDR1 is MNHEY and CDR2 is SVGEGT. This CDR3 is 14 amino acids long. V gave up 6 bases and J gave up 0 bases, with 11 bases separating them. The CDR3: CASSAHTVNTEAFF. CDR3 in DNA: TGTGCCAGCAGCGCCCATACGGTGAACACTGAAGCTTTCTTT.

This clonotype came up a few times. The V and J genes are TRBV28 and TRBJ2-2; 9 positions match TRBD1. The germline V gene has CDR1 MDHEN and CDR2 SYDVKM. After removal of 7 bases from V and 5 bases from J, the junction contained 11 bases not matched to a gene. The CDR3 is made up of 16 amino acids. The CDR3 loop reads CASIANRGLETGELFF. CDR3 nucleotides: TGTGCCAGCATTGCTAACAGGGGGCTGGAGACCGGGGAGCTGTTTTTT.

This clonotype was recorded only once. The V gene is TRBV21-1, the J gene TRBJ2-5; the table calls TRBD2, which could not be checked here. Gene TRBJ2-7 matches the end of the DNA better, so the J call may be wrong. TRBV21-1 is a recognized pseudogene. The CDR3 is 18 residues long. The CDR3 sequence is CASSKESSGRAFSYEQYF. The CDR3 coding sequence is TGTGCCAGCAGCAAAGAATCTAGCGGGAGGGCCTTCTCCTACGAGCAGTACTTC.